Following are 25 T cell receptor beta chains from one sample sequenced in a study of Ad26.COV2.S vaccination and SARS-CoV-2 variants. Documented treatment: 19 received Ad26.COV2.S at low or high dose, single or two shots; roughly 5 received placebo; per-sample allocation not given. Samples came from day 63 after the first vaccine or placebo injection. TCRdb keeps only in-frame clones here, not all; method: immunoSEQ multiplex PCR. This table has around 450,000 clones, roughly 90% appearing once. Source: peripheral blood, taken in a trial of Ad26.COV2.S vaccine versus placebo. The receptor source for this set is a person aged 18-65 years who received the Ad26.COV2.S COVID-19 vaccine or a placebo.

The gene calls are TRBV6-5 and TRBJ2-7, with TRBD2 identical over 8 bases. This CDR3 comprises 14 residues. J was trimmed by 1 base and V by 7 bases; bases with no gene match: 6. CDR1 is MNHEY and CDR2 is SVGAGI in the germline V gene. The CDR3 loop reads CASTGAGVSYEQYF. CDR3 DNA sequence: TGTGCCAGCACAGGAGCGGGGGTATCCTACGAGCAGTACTTC.

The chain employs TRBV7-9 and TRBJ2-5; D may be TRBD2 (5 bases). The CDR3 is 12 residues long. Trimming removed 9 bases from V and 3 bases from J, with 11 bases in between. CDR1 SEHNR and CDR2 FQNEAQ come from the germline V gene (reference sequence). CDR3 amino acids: CASSDSEETQYF. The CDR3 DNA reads TGTGCCAGTAGCGACTCTGAAGAGACCCAGTACTTC.

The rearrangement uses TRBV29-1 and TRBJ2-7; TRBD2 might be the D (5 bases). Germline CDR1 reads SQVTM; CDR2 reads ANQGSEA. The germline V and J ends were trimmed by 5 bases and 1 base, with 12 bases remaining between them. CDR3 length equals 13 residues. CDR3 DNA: TGCAGCGTTACCTACACGGGGTCCTACGAGCAGTACTTC. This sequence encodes CSVTYTGSYEQYF.

CDR3 coding DNA: TGCGCCAGCAGCCCGTGGGACAGGGGAGGGGAGGAGACCCAGTACTTC. Translation gives CASSPWDRGGEETQYF. This sequence joins TRBV5-1 and TRBJ2-5; TRBD1 matches at 10 bases. Germline assignment: CDR1 SGHRS and CDR2 YFSETQ. This CDR3 has 16 amino acids. V gave up 4 bases and J gave up 5 bases; unmatched junction bases: 11. Full variable domain (missing parts from reference TRBV5-1 and TRBJ2-5): KAGVTQTPRYLIKTRGQQVTLSCSPISGHRSVSWYQQTPGQGLQFLFEYFSETQRNKGNFPGRFSGRQFSNSRSEMNVSTLELGDSALYLCASSPWDRGGEETQYFGPGTRLLVL.

The CDR3: CASRPSGTSSYNEQFF. CDR3 DNA sequence: TGTGCCAGCAGACCGTCGGGGACAAGCTCCTACAATGAGCAGTTCTTC. The rearrangement links TRBV2 to TRBJ2-1; D is possibly TRBD1 (6 bases). The CDR3 extends over 16 amino acids. V lost 6 bases, J lost 0 bases, and 15 bases lay in between. The germline gives CDR1 SNHLY, CDR2 FYNNEI.

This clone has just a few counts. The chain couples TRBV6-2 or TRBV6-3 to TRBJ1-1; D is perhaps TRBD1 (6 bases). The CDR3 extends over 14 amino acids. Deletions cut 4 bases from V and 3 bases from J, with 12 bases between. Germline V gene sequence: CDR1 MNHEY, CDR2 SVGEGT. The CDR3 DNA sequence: TGTGCCAGCAGTTCGGACAGCGTCTACACTGAAGCTTTCTTT. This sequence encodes CASSSDSVYTEAFF.

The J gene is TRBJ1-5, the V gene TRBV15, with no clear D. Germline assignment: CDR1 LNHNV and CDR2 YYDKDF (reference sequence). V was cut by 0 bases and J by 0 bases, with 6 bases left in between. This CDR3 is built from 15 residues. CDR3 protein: CATSRDRYSNQPQHF. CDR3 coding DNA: TGTGCCACCAGCAGAGATCGATATAGCAATCAGCCCCAGCATTTT.

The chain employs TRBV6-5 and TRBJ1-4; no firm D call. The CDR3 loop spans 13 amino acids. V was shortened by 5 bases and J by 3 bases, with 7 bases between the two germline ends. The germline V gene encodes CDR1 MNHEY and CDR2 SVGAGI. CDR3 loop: CASSPSPNEKLFF. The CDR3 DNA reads TGTGCCAGCAGTCCTTCCCCTAATGAAAAACTGTTTTTT.

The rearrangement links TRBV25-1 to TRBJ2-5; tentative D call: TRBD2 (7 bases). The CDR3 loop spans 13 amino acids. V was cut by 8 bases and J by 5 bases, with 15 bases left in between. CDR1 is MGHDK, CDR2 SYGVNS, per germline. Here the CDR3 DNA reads TGTGCCAGCGACCTAGGGGGGGAGGAGACCCAGTACTTC. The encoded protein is CASDLGGEETQYF.

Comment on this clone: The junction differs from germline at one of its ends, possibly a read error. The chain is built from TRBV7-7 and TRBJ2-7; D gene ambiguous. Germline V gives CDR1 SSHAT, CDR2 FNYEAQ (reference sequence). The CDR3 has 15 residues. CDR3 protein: CASSFRYRDGYEQYF. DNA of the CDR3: TGTGCTAGCAGCTTTCGGTACCGAGATGGGTACGAGCAGTACTTC.

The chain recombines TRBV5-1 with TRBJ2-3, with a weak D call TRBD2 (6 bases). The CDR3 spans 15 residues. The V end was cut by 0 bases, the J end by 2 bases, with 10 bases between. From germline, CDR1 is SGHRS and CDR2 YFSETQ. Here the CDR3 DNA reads TGCGCCAGCAGCTTGGCCGGGAGACCCACAGATACGCAGTATTTT. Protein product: CASSLAGRPTDTQYF. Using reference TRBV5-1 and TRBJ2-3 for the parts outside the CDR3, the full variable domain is KAGVTQTPRYLIKTRGQQVTLSCSPISGHRSVSWYQQTPGQGLQFLFEYFSETQRNKGNFPGRFSGRQFSNSRSEMNVSTLELGDSALYLCASSLAGRPTDTQYFGPGTRLTVL.

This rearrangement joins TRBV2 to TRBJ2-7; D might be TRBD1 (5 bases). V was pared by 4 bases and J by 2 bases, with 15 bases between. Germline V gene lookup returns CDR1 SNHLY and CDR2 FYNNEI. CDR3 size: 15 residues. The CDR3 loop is CASSVGQSSTYEQYF. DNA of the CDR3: TGTGCCAGCAGTGTGGGGCAGTCCTCCACCTACGAGCAGTACTTC.

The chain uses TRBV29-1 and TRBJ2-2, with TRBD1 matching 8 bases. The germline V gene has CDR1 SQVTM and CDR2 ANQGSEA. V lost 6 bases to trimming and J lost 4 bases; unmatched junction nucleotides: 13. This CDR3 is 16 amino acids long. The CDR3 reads CSVDSPDRVGTGELFF. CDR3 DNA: TGCAGCGTCGACTCACCGGACAGGGTCGGCACCGGGGAGCTGTTTTTT.

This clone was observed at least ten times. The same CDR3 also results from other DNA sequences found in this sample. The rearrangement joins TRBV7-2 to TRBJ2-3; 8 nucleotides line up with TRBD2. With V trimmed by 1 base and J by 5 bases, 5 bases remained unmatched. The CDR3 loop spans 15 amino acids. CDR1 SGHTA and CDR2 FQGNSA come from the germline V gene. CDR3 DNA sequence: TGTGCCAGCAGCTTAGGGGCGGGGGGCCGAGATACGCAGTATTTT. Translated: CASSLGAGGRDTQYF.

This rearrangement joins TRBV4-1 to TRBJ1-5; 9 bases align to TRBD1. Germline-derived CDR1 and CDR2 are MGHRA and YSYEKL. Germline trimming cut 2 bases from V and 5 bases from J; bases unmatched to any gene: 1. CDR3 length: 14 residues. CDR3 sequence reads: CASSQTGGYQPQHF. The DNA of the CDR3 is TGCGCCAGCAGCCAAACAGGGGGCTATCAGCCCCAGCATTTT.

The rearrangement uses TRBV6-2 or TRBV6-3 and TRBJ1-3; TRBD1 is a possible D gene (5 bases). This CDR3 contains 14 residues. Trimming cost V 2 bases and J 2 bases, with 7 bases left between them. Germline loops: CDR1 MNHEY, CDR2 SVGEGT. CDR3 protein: CASSYGTPGNTIYF. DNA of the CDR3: TGTGCCAGCAGTTACGGGACTCCTGGAAACACCATATATTTT.

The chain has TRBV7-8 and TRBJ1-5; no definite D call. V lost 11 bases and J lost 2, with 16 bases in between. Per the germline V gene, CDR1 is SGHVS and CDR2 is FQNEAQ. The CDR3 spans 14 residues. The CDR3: CASETGTGNQPQHF. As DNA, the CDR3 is TGTGCCTCCGAGACCGGAACGGGCAATCAGCCCCAGCATTTT. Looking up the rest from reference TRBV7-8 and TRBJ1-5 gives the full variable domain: GAGVSQSPRYKVAKRGQDVALRCDPISGHVSLFWYQQALGQGPEFLTYFQNEAQLDKSGLPSDRFFAERPEGSVSTLKIQRTQQEDSAVYLCASETGTGNQPQHFGDGTRLSIL.

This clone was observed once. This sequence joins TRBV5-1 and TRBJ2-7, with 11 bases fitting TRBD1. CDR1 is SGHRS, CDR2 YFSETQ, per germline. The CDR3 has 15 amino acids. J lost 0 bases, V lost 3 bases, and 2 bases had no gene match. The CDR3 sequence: CASSSGTGGSYEQYF. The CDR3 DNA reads TGCGCCAGCAGCTCTGGGACAGGGGGCTCCTACGAGCAGTACTTC.

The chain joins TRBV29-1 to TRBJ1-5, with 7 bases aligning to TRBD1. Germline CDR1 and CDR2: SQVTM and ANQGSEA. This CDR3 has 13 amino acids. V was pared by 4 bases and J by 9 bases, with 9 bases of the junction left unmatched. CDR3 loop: CSVGWDRIGPQHF. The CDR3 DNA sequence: TGCAGCGTTGGATGGGACAGAATTGGGCCCCAGCATTTT. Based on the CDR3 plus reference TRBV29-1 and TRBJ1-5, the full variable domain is SAVISQKPSRDICQRGTSLTIQCQVDSQVTMMFWYRQQPGQSLTLIATANQGSEATYESGFVIDKFPISRPNLTFSTLTVSNMSPEDSSIYLCSVGWDRIGPQHFGDGTRLSIL.

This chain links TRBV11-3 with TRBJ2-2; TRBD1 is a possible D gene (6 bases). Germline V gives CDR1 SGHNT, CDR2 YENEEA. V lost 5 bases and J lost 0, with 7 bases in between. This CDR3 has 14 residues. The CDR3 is CASSRQANTGELFF. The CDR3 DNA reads TGTGCCAGCAGCAGACAGGCGAACACCGGGGAGCTGTTTTTT.

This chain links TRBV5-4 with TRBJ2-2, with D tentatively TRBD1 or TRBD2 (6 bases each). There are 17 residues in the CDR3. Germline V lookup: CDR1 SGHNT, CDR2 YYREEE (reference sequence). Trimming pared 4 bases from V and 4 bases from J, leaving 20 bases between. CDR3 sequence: CASSPGAGRDITGELFF. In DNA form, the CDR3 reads TGTGCCAGCAGCCCGGGGGCGGGGCGAGATATCACCGGGGAGCTGTTTTTT.

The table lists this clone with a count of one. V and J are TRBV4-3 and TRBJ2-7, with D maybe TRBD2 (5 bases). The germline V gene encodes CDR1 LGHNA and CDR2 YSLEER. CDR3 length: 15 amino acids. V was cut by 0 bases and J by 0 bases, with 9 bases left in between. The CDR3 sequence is CASSQEGEGSYEQYF. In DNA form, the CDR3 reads TGCGCCAGCAGCCAAGAAGGCGAGGGCTCCTACGAGCAGTACTTC.

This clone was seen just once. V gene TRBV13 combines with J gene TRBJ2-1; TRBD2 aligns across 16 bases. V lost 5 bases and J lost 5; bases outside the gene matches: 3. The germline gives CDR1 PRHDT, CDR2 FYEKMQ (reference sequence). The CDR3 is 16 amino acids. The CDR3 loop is CASSHGTSGGDNEQFF. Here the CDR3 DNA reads TGTGCCAGCAGCCACGGGACTAGCGGGGGGGACAATGAGCAGTTCTTC. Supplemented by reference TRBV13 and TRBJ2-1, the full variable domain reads AAGVIQSPRHLIKEKRETATLKCYPIPRHDTVYWYQQGPGQDPQFLISFYEKMQSDKGSIPDRFSAQQFSDYHSELNMSSLELGDSALYFCASSHGTSGGDNEQFFGPGTRLTVL.

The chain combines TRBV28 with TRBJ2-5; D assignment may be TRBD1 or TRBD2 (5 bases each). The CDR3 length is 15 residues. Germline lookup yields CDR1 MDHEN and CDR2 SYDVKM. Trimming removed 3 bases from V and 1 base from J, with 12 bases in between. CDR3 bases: TGTGCCAGCAGTTTCTGGGGACGAGGCCAAGAGACCCAGTACTTC. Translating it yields CASSFWGRGQETQYF.

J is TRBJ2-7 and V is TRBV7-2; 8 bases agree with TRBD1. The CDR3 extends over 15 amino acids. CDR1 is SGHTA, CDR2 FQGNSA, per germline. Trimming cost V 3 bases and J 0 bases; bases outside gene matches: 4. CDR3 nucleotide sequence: TGTGCCAGCAGCTTGGACAGGGCCGCCTCCTACGAGCAGTACTTC. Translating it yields CASSLDRAASYEQYF.